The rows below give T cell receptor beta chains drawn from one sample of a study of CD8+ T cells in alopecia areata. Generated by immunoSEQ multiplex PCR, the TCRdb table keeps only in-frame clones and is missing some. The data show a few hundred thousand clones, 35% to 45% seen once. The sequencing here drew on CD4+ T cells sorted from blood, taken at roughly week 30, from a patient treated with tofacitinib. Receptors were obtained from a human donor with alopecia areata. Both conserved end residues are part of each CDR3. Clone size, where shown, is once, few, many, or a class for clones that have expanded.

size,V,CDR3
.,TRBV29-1,CSALGGAGGYGYTF
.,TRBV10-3,CAISERQQTQYF
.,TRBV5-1,CASSSQGWETQYF
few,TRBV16,CASSHLPQGTPEQYF
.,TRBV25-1,CASSRDLPHEQYF
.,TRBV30,CAWSVGSSGNTIYF
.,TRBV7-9,CASSLALAGGYNEQFF
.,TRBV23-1,CASRGGAGRRGSEKLFF
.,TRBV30,CAWSAGSSQGEKLFF
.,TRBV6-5,CASRTGNTQYF
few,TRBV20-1,CSAPEGEKLFF
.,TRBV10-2,CASSPRGLNTEAFF
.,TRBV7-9,CASSPLSSYEQYF
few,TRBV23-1,CASSQSPDRESYEQYF
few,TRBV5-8,CASSDTGAVNEKLFF
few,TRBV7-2,CASSFQETQYF
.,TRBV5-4,CASSLDPGTDTQYF
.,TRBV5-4,CASSLAAEDTQYF
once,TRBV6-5,CASSYSAGQNSPLHF
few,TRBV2,CASKIGGREKLFF
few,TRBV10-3,CAISRTDLKNYGYTF
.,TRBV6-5,CASRATSGGYEQYF
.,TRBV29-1,CSVRGSETQYF
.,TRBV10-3,CAISEGTAQYGYTF
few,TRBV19,CATGLGPPSGANVLTF
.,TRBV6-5,CASISDRLEQYF
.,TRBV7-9,CASSAVVQGVLFF
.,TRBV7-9,CASSLGRWGMGNQPQHF
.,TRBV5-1,CASSLGIKEGKLFF
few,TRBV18,CASSPPSSYEQYF
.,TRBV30,CAWSMERWNEQFF
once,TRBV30,CAWTRWGTISRNTEAFF
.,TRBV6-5,CASRRDRATGELFF
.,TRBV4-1,CASSQGLAGVAKNIQYF
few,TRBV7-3,CASSLQVNTEAFF
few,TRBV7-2,CASSLVKDHEQYF
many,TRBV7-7,CASSSTLNTEAFF
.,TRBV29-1,CSVGTLMNTEAFF
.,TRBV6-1,CASSYEGTGAYEQYF
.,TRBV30,CAWSSGTKSKGEQFF
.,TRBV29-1,CSVGGTANTGELFF
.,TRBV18,CASSEIDGLANNEQFF
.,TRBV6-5,CASSSPGRNTEAFF
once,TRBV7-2,CASSLRTSVSHEQFF
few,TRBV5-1,CASGPGWTNNEQFF
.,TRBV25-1,CASSEQTDTQYF
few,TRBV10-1,CASSKQGRETQYF
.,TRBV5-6,CASSPDSNYGYTF